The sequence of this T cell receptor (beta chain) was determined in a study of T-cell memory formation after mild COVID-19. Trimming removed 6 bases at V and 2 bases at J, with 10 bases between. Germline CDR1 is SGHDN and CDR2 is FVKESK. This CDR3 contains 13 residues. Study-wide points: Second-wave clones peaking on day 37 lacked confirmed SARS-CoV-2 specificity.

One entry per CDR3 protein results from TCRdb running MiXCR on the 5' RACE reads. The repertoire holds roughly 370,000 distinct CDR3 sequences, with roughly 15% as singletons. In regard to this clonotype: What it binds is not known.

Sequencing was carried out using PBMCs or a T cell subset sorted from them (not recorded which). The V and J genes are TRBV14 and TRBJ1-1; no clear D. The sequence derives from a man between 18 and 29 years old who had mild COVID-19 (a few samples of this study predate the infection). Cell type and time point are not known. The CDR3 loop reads CASSKAFNTEAFF. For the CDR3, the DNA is TGTGCCAGCAGTAAAGCCTTCAACACTGAAGCTTTCTTT.